This T cell receptor beta chain emerged from a study of cytomegalovirus exposure and HLA in healthy donors. Study observations and caveats: It was found in a later analysis that first-cohort TCR clusters tended to co-occur in the 90 to 150 validation repertoires.

As regards this clone: Its antigen is not known.

The protocol was immunoSEQ multiplex PCR, while the TCRdb copy is restricted to in-frame clones and leaves out a portion. The table has roughly 180,000 clones, roughly 86% seen once. V was pared by 0 bases and J by 8 bases, with 7 bases between. Germline values: CDR1 MGHDK, CDR2 SYGVNS. The CDR3 totals 12 residues. The sample comprised PBMCs. This sequence was found in a man aged 25 to 45 in good health and CMV-seropositive. The rearrangement uses TRBV25-1 and TRBJ1-2, with TRBD1 as a possible D gene (6 bases). In DNA, the CDR3 is TGTGCCAGCAGTGAATACAGGGGAGGCTACACCTTC. Its translation: CASSEYRGGYTF.